These 8 T cell receptor beta chains were all obtained from the same sample, sequenced in a study of post-analysis software for immune sequencing data. Study-wide findings and caveats: Among four to six TRBV segments more frequent in patients than controls were TRBV5-6, TRBV5-1 and TRBV20-1.

Their antigens remain unidentified. Incorporated into the TCR beta cDNA libraries were unique molecular identifiers, which served to reduce PCR and sequencing biases. TCRdb ran MiXCR on the PCR reads and lists one entry per CDR3 protein. The sample has hundreds of thousands of distinct CDR3 sequences; 30% are singletons. The sample was blood. The receptors come from a girl aged 10-17 years with multiple sclerosis.

The chain employs TRBV7-2 and TRBJ2-3; 12 bases are shared with TRBD2. There are 19 residues in the CDR3. V lost 5 bases and J lost 7; bases outside the gene matches: 19. Germline assignment: CDR1 SGHTA and CDR2 FQGNSA. Written as DNA, the CDR3 is TGTGCCAGCAGCCATTCCGGGACTAGCGGGCCCGGCGGCGAGAATACGCAGTATTTT. It translates to CASSHSGTSGPGGENTQYF. The variable domain in full, completed from reference TRBV7-2 and TRBJ2-3, reads GAGVSQSPSNKVTEKGKDVELRCDPISGHTALYWYRQSLGQGLEFLIYFQGNSAPDKSGLPSDRFSAERTGGSVSTLTIQRTQQEDSAVYLCASSHSGTSGPGGENTQYFGPGTRLTVL.

The CDR3 sequence: CASSLAVGLETDTQYF. The CDR3 DNA reads TGTGCCAGCAGCTTAGCGGTGGGACTAGAAACAGATACGCAGTATTTT. The V and J genes are TRBV7-2 and TRBJ2-3; the match to TRBD2 covers 8 bases. Germline values: CDR1 SGHTA, CDR2 FQGNSA. CDR3 length: 16 residues. The V gene end was trimmed by 0 bases and the J gene end by 3 bases; junction bases not matched to a gene: 5.

The rearrangement joins TRBV6-2 or TRBV6-3 to TRBJ2-5; unclear D gene. The last part of the DNA fits TRBJ2-7 better; the J call may be wrong. The CDR3 is 11 amino acids. Per the germline V gene, CDR1 is MNHEY and CDR2 is SVGEGT. CDR3 in DNA: TGTGCCAGCGGGCGTCTTCGCGAGCAGTACTTC. It specifies CASGRLREQYF.

This clonotype occurred many times. The rearrangement joins TRBV7-2 to TRBJ2-7; 9 bases are a match to TRBD1. The CDR3 consists of 13 residues. The trim removed 6 bases at V and 4 bases at J, leaving 4 bases unmatched. Germline loops: CDR1 SGHTA, CDR2 FQGNSA. The CDR3: CASSRDRVYEQYF. The CDR3, as DNA: TGTGCCAGCAGTCGGGACAGGGTTTACGAGCAGTACTTC.

This clonotype occurred a few times. The genes are TRBV29-1 and TRBJ2-7, with 8 bases matching TRBD1. Per the germline V gene, CDR1 is SQVTM and CDR2 is ANQGSEA. The CDR3 loop spans 13 amino acids. V dropped 4 bases and J dropped 3; count of bases not matched to a gene: 5. In DNA form, the CDR3 reads TGCAGCGTTGCCGACAGGGGAGGCTACGAGCAGTACTTC. Protein product: CSVADRGGYEQYF.

Many counts were recorded for this clonotype. The DNA for the CDR3 is TGTGCCAGCAGCTTGGTAGGCACTCTAGCCAAAAACATTCAGTACTTC. As protein: CASSLVGTLAKNIQYF. The V gene is TRBV5-5, the J gene TRBJ2-4; unclear D gene. Trimming removed 0 bases at V and 0 bases at J, with 10 bases between. The CDR3 runs 16 residues. Germline assignment: CDR1 SGHKS and CDR2 YYEKEE (reference sequence).

The genes are TRBV19 and TRBJ2-3; tentative D call: TRBD1 (5 bases). This CDR3 has 14 residues. V lost 5 bases, J lost 3 bases, and 12 bases lay in between. Germline loops: CDR1 LNHDA, CDR2 SQIVND (reference sequence). The CDR3 DNA reads TGTGCCAGTAGTCCCCAGGGAAGGACAGATACGCAGTATTTT. Protein sequence: CASSPQGRTDTQYF.

This clonotype was detected only a few times. The chain is built from TRBV29-1 and TRBJ2-3, with TRBD1 matching over 7 bases. The trim removed 7 bases at V and 0 bases at J, leaving 10 bases unmatched. The germline V gene has CDR1 SQVTM and CDR2 ANQGSEA. This CDR3 comprises 15 residues. The CDR3 sequence is CSAARQGTSTDTQYF. CDR3 DNA: TGCAGCGCCGCAAGACAGGGCACTAGCACAGATACGCAGTATTTT.